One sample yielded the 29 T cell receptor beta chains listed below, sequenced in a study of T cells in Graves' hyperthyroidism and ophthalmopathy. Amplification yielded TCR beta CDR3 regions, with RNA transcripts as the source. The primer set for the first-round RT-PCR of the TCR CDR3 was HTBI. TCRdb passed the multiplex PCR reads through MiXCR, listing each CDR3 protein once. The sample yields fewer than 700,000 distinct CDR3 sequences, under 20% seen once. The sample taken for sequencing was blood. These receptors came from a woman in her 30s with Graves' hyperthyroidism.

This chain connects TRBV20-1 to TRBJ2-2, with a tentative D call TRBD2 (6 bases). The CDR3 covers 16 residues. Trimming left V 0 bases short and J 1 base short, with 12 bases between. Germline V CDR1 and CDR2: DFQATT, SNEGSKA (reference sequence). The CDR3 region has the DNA TGCAGTGCTAGAGATACGCGAGCGGGGAACACCGGGGAGCTGTTTTTT. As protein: CSARDTRAGNTGELFF.

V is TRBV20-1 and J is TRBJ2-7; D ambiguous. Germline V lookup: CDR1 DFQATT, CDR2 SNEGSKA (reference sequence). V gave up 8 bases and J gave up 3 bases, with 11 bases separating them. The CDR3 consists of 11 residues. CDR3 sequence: CSLEHNYEQYF. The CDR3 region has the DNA TGCAGTCTCGAGCATAACTACGAGCAGTACTTC.

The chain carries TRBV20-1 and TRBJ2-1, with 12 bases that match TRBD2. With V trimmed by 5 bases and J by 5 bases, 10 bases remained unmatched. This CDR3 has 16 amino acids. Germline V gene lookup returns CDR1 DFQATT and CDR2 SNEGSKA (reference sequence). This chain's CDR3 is CSALYASGRENNEQFF. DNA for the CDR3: TGCAGTGCTCTTTACGCTAGCGGGAGGGAAAACAATGAGCAGTTCTTC.

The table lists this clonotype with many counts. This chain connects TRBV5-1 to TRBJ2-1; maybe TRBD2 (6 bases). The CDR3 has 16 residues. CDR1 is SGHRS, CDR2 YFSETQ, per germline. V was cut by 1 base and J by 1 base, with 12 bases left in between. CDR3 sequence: CASSLRLGGSYNEQFF. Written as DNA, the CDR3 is TGCGCCAGCAGCTTGAGGCTGGGAGGTTCCTACAATGAGCAGTTCTTC. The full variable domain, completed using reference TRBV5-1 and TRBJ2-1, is KAGVTQTPRYLIKTRGQQVTLSCSPISGHRSVSWYQQTPGQGLQFLFEYFSETQRNKGNFPGRFSGRQFSNSRSEMNVSTLELGDSALYLCASSLRLGGSYNEQFFGPGTRLTVL.

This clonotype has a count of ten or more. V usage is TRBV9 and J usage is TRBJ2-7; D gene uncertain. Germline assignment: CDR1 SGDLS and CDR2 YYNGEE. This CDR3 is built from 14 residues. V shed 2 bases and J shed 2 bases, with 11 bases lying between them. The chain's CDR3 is CASSVSSDPYEQYF. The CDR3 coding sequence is TGTGCCAGCAGCGTGAGCTCGGACCCCTACGAGCAGTACTTC.

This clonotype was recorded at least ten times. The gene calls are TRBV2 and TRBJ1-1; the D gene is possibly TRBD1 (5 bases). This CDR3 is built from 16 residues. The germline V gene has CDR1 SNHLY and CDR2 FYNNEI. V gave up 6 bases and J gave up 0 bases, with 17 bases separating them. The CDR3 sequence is CASSPPYGALNTEAFF. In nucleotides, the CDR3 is TGTGCCAGCAGCCCCCCCTACGGGGCCCTGAACACTGAAGCTTTCTTT.

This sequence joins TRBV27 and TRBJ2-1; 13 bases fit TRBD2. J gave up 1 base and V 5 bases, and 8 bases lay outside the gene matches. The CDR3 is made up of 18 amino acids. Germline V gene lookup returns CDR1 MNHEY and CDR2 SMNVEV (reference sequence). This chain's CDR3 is CASSTLPGLAGSYNEQFF. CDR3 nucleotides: TGTGCCAGCAGTACCCTACCGGGACTAGCGGGATCCTACAATGAGCAGTTCTTC.

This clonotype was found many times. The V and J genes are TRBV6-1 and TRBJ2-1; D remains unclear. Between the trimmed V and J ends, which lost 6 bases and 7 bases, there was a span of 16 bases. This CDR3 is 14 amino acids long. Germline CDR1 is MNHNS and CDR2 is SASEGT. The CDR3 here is CASSKPQTENEQFF. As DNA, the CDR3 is TGTGCCAGCAGCAAACCTCAGACTGAAAATGAGCAGTTCTTC.

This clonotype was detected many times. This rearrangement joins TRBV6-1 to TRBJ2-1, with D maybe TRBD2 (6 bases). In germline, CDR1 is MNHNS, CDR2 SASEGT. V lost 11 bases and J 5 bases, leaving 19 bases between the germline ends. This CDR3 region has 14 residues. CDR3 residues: CAGGYTGKHNEQFF. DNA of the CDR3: TGTGCCGGGGGGTACACCGGGAAACACAATGAGCAGTTCTTC.

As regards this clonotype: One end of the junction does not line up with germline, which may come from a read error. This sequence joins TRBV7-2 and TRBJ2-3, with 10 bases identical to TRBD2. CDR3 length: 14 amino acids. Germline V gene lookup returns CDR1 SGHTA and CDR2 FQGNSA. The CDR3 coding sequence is TGTGCCAGCAGCCTAGCGGGAGCGGTAGATACGCAGTATTTT. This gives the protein CASSLAGAVDTQYF.

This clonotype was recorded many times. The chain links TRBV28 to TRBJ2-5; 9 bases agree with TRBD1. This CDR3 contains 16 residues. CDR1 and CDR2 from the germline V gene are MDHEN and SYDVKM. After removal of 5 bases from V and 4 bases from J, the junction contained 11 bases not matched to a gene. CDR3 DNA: TGTGCCAGCAGTCTCTACAGGGGGCGCGAAGTAGAGACCCAGTACTTC. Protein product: CASSLYRGREVETQYF.

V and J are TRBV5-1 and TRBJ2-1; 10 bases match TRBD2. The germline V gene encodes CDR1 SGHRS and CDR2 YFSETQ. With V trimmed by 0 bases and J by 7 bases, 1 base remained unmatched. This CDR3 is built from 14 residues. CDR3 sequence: CASSLETSGNEQFF. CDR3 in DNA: TGCGCCAGCAGCTTGGAGACTAGCGGGAATGAGCAGTTCTTC.

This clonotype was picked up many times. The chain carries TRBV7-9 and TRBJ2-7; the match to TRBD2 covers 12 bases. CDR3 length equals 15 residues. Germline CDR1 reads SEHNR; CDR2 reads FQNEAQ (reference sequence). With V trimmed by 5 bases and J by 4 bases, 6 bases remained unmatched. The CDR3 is CASSRASGRGYEQYF. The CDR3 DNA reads TGTGCCAGCAGCCGCGCTAGCGGGAGGGGTTACGAGCAGTACTTC.

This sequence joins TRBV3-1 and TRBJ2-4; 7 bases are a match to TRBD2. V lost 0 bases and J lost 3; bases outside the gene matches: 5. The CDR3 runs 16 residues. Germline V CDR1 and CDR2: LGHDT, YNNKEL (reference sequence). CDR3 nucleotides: TGTGCCAGCAGCCAAGATCCGGGAGGTATCAAAAACATTCAGTACTTC. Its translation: CASSQDPGGIKNIQYF.

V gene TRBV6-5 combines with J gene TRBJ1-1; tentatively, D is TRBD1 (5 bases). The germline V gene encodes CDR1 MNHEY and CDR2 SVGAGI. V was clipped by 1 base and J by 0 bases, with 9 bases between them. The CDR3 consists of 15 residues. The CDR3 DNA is TGTGCCAGCAGTTACTTTCAGGGTTTGAACACTGAAGCTTTCTTT. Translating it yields CASSYFQGLNTEAFF.

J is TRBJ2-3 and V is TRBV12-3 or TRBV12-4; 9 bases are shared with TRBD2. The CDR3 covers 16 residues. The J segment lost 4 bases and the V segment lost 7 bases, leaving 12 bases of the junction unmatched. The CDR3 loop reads CASTTAGGPISDTQYF. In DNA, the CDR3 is TGTGCCAGCACCACAGCGGGAGGACCAATATCAGATACGCAGTATTTT.

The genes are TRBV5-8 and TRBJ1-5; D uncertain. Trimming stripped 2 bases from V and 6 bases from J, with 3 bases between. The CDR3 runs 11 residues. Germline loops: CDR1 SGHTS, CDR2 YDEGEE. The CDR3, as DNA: TGTGCCAGCAGCTTTATTCAGCCCCAGCATTTT. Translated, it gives CASSFIQPQHF.

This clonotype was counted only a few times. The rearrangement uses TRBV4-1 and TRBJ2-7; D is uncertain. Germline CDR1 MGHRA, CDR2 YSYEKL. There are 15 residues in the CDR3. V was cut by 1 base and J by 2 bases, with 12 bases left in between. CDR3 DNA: TGCGCCAGCAGCCAAGCCCCCCCGGTACCCTACGAGCAGTACTTC. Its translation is CASSQAPPVPYEQYF.

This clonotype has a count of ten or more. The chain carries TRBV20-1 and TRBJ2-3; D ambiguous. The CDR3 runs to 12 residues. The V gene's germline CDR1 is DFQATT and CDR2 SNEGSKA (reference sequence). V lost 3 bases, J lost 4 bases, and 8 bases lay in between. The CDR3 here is CSASGGADTQYF. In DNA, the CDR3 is TGCAGTGCTAGTGGTGGGGCAGATACGCAGTATTTT.

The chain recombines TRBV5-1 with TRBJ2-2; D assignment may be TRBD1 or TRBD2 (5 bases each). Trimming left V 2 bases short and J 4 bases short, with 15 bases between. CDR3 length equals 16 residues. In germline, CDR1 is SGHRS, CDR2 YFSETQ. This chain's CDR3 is CASSLRDRLATGELFF. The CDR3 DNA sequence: TGCGCCAGCAGCTTAAGGGACCGGTTGGCCACCGGGGAGCTGTTTTTT.

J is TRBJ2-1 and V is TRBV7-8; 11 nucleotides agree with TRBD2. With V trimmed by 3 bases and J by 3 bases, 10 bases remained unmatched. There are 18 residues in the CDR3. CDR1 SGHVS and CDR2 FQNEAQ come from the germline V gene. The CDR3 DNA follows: TGTGCCAGCAGCTTGAGGACTAGCGGGCTCCAACTCTACAATGAGCAGTTCTTC. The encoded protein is CASSLRTSGLQLYNEQFF.

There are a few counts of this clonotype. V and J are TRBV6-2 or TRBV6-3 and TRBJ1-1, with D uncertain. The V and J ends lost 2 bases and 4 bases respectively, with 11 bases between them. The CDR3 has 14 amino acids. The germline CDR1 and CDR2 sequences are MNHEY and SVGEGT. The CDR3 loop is CASSYPGVGTEAFF. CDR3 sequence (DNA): TGTGCCAGCAGTTACCCCGGGGTGGGCACTGAAGCTTTCTTT.

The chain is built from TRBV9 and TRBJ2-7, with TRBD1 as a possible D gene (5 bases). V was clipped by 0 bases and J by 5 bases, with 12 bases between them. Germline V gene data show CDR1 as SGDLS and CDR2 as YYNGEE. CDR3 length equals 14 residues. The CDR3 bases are TGTGCCAGCAGCGTAGAGGCAGGGCAGAACGAGCAGTACTTC. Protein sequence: CASSVEAGQNEQYF. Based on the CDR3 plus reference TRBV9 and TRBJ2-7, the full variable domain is DSGVTQTPKHLITATGQRVTLRCSPRSGDLSVYWYQQSLDQGLQFLIQYYNGEERAKGNILERFSAQQFPDLHSELNLSSLELGDSALYFCASSVEAGQNEQYFGPGTRLTVT.

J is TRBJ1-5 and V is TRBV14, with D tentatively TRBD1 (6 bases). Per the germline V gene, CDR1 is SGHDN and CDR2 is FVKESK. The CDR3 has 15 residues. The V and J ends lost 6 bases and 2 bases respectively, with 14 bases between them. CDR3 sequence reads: CASSPTGKGNQPQHF. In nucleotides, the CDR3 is TGTGCCAGCAGTCCTACAGGGAAAGGCAATCAGCCCCAGCATTTT.

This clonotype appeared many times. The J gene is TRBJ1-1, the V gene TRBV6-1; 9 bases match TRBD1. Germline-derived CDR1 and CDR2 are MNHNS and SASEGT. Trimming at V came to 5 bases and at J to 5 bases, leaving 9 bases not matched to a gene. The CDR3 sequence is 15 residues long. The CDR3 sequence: CASSRPGQGLTEAFF. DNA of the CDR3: TGTGCCAGCAGTCGACCGGGACAGGGATTGACTGAAGCTTTCTTT.

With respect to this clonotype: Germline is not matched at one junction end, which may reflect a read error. In DNA, the CDR3 is TGTGCCAGCAGCAGAACTAGCGGGAGACGGTACTGCGAGCAGTGCTTC. Translated: CASSRTSGRRYCEQCF. The rearrangement links TRBV11-2 to TRBJ2-7, with 11 bases that match TRBD2. The CDR3 has 16 residues. Germline CDR1 reads SGHAT; CDR2 reads FQNNGV.

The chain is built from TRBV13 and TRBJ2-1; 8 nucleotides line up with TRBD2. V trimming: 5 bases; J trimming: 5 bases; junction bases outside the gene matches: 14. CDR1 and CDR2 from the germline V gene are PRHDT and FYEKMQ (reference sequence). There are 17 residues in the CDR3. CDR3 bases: TGTGCCAGCAGCCCCGCCCCCGGGAGGGCCTACCACAATGAGCAGTTCTTC. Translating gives CASSPAPGRAYHNEQFF.

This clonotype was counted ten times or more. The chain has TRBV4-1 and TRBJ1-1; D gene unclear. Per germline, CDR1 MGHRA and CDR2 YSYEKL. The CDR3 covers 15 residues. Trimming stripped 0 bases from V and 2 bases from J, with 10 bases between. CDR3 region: CASSQDSVANTEAFF. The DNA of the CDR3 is TGCGCCAGCAGCCAAGATTCGGTGGCTAACACTGAAGCTTTCTTT.

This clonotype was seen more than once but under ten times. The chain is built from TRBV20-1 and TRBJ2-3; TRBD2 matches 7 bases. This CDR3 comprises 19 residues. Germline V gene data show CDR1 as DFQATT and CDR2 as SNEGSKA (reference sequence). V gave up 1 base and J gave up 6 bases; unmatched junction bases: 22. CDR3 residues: CSARGAGAPSTTLLDTQYF. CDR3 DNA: TGCAGTGCTAGAGGCGCGGGAGCGCCAAGTACCACACTATTGGATACGCAGTATTTT.